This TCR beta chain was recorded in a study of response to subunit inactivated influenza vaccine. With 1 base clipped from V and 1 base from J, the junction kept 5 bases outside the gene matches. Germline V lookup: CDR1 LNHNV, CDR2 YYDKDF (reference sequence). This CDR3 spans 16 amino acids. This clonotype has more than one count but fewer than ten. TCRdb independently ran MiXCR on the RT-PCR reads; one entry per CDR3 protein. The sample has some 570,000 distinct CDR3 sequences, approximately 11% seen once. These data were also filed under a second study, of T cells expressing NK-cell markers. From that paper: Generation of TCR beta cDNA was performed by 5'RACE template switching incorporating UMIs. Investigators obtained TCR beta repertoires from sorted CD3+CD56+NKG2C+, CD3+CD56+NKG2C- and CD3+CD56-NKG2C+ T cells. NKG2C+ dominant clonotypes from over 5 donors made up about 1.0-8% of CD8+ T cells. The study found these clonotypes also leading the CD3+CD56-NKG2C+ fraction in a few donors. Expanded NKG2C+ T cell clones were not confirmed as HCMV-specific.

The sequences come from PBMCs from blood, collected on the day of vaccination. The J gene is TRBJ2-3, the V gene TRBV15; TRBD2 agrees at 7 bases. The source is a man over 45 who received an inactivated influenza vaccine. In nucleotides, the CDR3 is TGTGCCACCAGCAGAGGTTTGGCGGGGGGCACAGATACGCAGTATTTT. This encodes CATSRGLAGGTDTQYF.